The clone carrying this TCR beta chain showed up just a few times. Its matching antigen is unknown. This sample stems from a study of pediatric ulcerative colitis. Whole-study results and caveats: Rectal repertoires separated controls, mild-moderate and acute severe colitis.

The CDR3 loop spans 14 amino acids. From germline, CDR1 is LNHDA and CDR2 SQIVND (reference sequence). With V trimmed by 5 bases and J by 4 bases, 5 bases remained unmatched. Data came from immunoSEQ multiplex PCR; TCRdb stores just in-frame clones and leaves some out. This sample carries 60,000 or so clones, 77% of them seen once, and the ten largest clones take around 5.3%. The J gene is TRBJ1-1, the V gene TRBV19; TRBD1 agrees at 9 bases. Sequenced: blood. The sequence derives from a boy aged 5 to 17 with moderate ulcerative colitis. The CDR3 loop is CASSAGQGTTEAFF. DNA for the CDR3: TGTGCCAGTAGTGCGGGACAGGGTACCACTGAAGCTTTCTTT.